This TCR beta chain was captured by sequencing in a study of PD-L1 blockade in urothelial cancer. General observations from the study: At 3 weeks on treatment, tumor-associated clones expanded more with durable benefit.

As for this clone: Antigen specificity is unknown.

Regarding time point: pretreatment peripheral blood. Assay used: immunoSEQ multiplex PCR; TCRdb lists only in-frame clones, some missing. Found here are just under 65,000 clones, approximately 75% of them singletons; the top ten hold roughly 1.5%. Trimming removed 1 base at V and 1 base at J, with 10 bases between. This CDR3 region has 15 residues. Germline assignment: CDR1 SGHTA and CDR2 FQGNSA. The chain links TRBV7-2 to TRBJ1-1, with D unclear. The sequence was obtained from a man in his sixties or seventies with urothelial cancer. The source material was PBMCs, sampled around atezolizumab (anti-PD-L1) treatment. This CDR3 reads CASSLEISGNTEAFF. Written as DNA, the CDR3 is TGTGCCAGCAGCTTAGAGATTTCGGGGAACACTGAAGCTTTCTTT.